Presented here are 11 T cell receptor beta chains from one specimen sequenced in a study of T cell responses to AZD1222 COVID-19 vaccine. Produced via immunoSEQ multiplex PCR; TCRdb's table is partial and in-frame only. The repertoire holds roughly 150,000 clones, more than 85% seen once, with over 1.1% in the top ten. Here the sequenced sample was peripheral blood, taken on day 0 of AZD1222 vaccination. These receptors were taken from an adult in good health.

The chain carries TRBV5-6 and TRBJ1-1; D is possibly TRBD1 (5 bases). The germline V gene encodes CDR1 SGHDT and CDR2 YYEEEE. CDR3 length: 13 amino acids. V lost 2 bases and J 4 bases, leaving 9 bases between the germline ends. The DNA of the CDR3 is TGTGCCAGCAGCTTCGGGGCTGTCACTGAAGCTTTCTTT. Translating it yields CASSFGAVTEAFF. Full variable domain (remainder filled in from reference TRBV5-6 and TRBJ1-1): DAGVTQSPTHLIKTRGQQVTLRCSPKSGHDTVSWYQQALGQGPQFIFQYYEEEERQRGNFPDRFSGHQFPNYSSELNVNALLLGDSALYLCASSFGAVTEAFFGQGTRLTVV.

V usage is TRBV7-2 and J usage is TRBJ1-2, with D uncertain. This CDR3 region has 14 residues. Germline V lookup: CDR1 SGHTA, CDR2 FQGNSA. The V end was cut by 0 bases, the J end by 4 bases, with 9 bases between. The CDR3 loop is CASSLAPAGYGYTF. CDR3 in DNA: TGTGCCAGCAGCTTAGCGCCGGCCGGCTATGGCTACACCTTC.

This clone came up once. The chain links TRBV6-5 to TRBJ2-7, with TRBD2 matching over 7 bases. Trimming removed 6 bases from V and 2 bases from J; junction bases left unmatched: 10. Per germline, CDR1 MNHEY and CDR2 SVGAGI. This CDR3 contains 15 residues. This CDR3 is CASSRATGTTYEQYF. The CDR3 DNA sequence: TGTGCCAGCAGCCGAGCCACCGGGACTACCTACGAGCAGTACTTC.

This chain uses TRBV29-1 with TRBJ2-7; 9 nucleotides line up with TRBD1. Germline V gives CDR1 SQVTM, CDR2 ANQGSEA. V was pared by 7 bases and J by 6 bases, with 10 bases of the junction left unmatched. The CDR3 covers 13 residues. The CDR3 sequence: CSAAGQGIGEQYF. CDR3 sequence (DNA): TGCAGCGCTGCGGGACAGGGAATAGGCGAGCAGTACTTC.

This chain joins TRBV18 and TRBJ2-3, with D tentatively TRBD1 or TRBD2 (6 bases each). This CDR3 spans 16 amino acids. Trimming took off 1 base at V and 4 bases at J, with 15 bases between the two ends. Germline CDR1 reads KGHSH; CDR2 reads LQKENI. This chain's CDR3 is CASSPLVGGASDTQYF. The DNA of the CDR3 is TGTGCCAGCTCACCACTGGTCGGGGGCGCATCAGATACGCAGTATTTT.

This clone turned up a few times. A read error may produce the germline difference seen at one junction end. V usage is TRBV5-1 and J usage is TRBJ1-1; D unclear. CDR3 length equals 13 residues. The V gene's germline CDR1 is SGHRS and CDR2 YFSETQ. The CDR3 DNA follows: TGCGCCAGCAGCTTGAGCGGGAACGCTGAAGCTTTCTTT. Its protein is CASSLSGNAEAFF.

The chain employs TRBV4-2 and TRBJ1-2; no firm D call. Trimming took 1 base from V and 0 from J, leaving 6 bases between them. The CDR3 runs to 14 residues. CDR1 LGHNA and CDR2 YNFKEQ come from the germline V gene. The DNA for the CDR3 is TGTGCCAGCAGCCAAGTCACCACTAACTATGGCTACACCTTC. Protein: CASSQVTTNYGYTF.

V usage is TRBV29-1 and J usage is TRBJ2-6; the D is unclear. V lost 2 bases, J lost 0 bases, and 5 bases lay in between. CDR1 and CDR2 (germline): SQVTM, ANQGSEA. The CDR3 covers 14 residues. CDR3: CSVESDSGANVLTF. The CDR3, as DNA: TGCAGCGTTGAATCCGACTCTGGGGCCAACGTCCTGACTTTC.

Only a few counts were recorded for this clone. The rearrangement joins TRBV7-9 to TRBJ1-3; 7 bases are a match to TRBD1. Per germline, CDR1 SEHNR and CDR2 FQNEAQ (reference sequence). Unmatched junction bases numbered 7, after V lost 5 bases and J lost 0 bases. The CDR3 is 16 amino acids. Written as DNA, the CDR3 is TGTGCCAGCAGCGCACCAGGGACAGTCTCTGGAAACACCATATATTTT. As protein: CASSAPGTVSGNTIYF.

The chain recombines TRBV10-3 with TRBJ1-5, with D hard to call. The ends were cut back, 3 bases at V and 1 base at J, with 4 bases in the middle. Per the germline V gene, CDR1 is ENHRY and CDR2 is SYGVKD. The CDR3 loop spans 13 amino acids. The CDR3 sequence is CAISEGSNQPQHF. The CDR3 coding sequence is TGTGCCATCAGTGAAGGGAGCAATCAGCCCCAGCATTTT.

This chain uses TRBV3-1 (or the pseudogene TRBV3-2) with TRBJ2-3; D not certain. Trimming shortened V by 4 bases and J by 1 base, and 6 bases separated the two germline ends. The CDR3 is 13 residues long. CDR1 LGHDT and CDR2 YNNKEL come from the germline V gene (reference sequence). The CDR3 DNA sequence: TGTGCCAGCAGCCCCGGGCGCACAGATACGCAGTATTTT. The encoded protein is CASSPGRTDTQYF.